What follows are 28 T cell receptor beta chains derived from one specimen sequenced in a study of Ad26.COV2.S vaccination and SARS-CoV-2 variants. TCRdb's table, derived via immunoSEQ multiplex PCR, lists solely in-frame clones and lacks some. The profile shows 510,000 or so clones, 87% of them singletons. The treatment here: 15 to 20 received Ad26.COV2.S at low or high dose, single or two shots; roughly 5 received placebo; per-sample allocation not given. Repertoires come from day 63 after the first vaccine or placebo injection. The sequences come from peripheral blood, collected in a trial of Ad26.COV2.S vaccine versus placebo. The receptors derive from a person between 18 and 65 years old who received the Ad26.COV2.S COVID-19 vaccine or a placebo.

This clone was counted only a few times. The V and J genes are TRBV9 and TRBJ1-6; D is perhaps TRBD1 (5 bases). Per germline, CDR1 SGDLS and CDR2 YYNGEE. The CDR3 has 15 amino acids. V was shortened by 7 bases and J by 9 bases, with 20 bases between the two germline ends. CDR3 protein: CASQREGDPGSPLHF. CDR3 sequence (DNA): TGTGCCAGCCAAAGGGAAGGGGACCCAGGTTCACCCCTCCACTTT.

This chain links TRBV7-3 with TRBJ1-2, with TRBD1 matching over 10 bases. With V trimmed by 4 bases and J by 3 bases, 11 bases remained unmatched. This CDR3 has 17 residues. From germline, CDR1 is SGHTA and CDR2 FQGTGA. As DNA, the CDR3 is TGTGCCAGCAGCTCGACAGGGGGCCGGGTTGATGACTATGGCTACACCTTC. Protein: CASSSTGGRVDDYGYTF.

The chain is built from TRBV9 and TRBJ2-6, with 7 bases identical to TRBD1. Per the germline V gene, CDR1 is SGDLS and CDR2 is YYNGEE. The CDR3 extends over 16 amino acids. Losses at the gene ends were 3 bases for V and 0 bases for J; bases not matched to a gene: 3. The chain's CDR3 is CASSGRTGSGANVLTF. For the CDR3, the DNA is TGTGCCAGCAGCGGGAGGACAGGCTCTGGGGCCAACGTCCTGACTTTC.

This clone was seen just once. The gene calls are TRBV2 and TRBJ2-1; D might be TRBD2 (5 bases). Trimming removed 8 bases from V and 13 bases from J, with 12 bases in between. The CDR3 has 10 residues. Germline assignment: CDR1 SNHLY and CDR2 FYNNEI. CDR3 nucleotides: TGTGCCAGCCAAAGTCGGGATCAGTTCTTC. As protein: CASQSRDQFF.

The rearrangement joins TRBV10-2 to TRBJ2-7; D remains ambiguous. V shed 5 bases and J shed 7 bases, with 9 bases lying between them. Per the germline V gene, CDR1 is WSHSY and CDR2 is SAAADI. This CDR3 contains 11 residues. CDR3 DNA sequence: TGCGCCAGCAGTCTCCTAGGGGAGCAGTACTTC. Encoded protein: CASSLLGEQYF.

The gene calls are TRBV5-6 and TRBJ1-2; D not certain. Trimming shortened V by 1 base and J by 2 bases, and 6 bases separated the two germline ends. CDR3 length equals 13 residues. Per germline, CDR1 SGHDT and CDR2 YYEEEE. The CDR3 spells CASSLLQNYGYTF. CDR3 DNA: TGTGCCAGCAGCTTGCTACAGAACTATGGCTACACCTTC.

This clone was picked up one time. The sample carries other DNA sequences with the same CDR3. The rearrangement links TRBV30 to TRBJ1-1; tentative D call: TRBD1 (5 bases). The CDR3 covers 13 residues. With 1 base removed from V and 2 bases from J, the gap between germline ends came to 8 bases. Germline CDR1 reads GTSNPN; CDR2 reads SVGIG (reference sequence). CDR3 nucleotide sequence: TGTGCCTGGAGTGGACAGAGCAACACTGAAGCTTTCTTT. It is translated as CAWSGQSNTEAFF.

This clone appeared a single time. The rearrangement uses TRBV18 and TRBJ2-7; D assignment may be TRBD1 or TRBD2 (5 bases each). Germline V CDR1 and CDR2: KGHSH, LQKENI. V was shortened by 2 bases and J by 5 bases, with 13 bases between the two germline ends. There are 14 residues in the CDR3. The CDR3 coding sequence is TGTGCCAGCTCACCATCCCAGGGACGACACGAGCAGTACTTC. It is translated as CASSPSQGRHEQYF.

This rearrangement joins TRBV6-5 to TRBJ2-1; D possibly matches TRBD1 or TRBD2 (5 bases each). CDR1 is MNHEY, CDR2 SVGAGI, per germline. This CDR3 region has 12 residues. The V and J ends lost 2 bases and 13 bases respectively, with 12 bases between them. CDR3 loop: CASSYPRGPQFF. The CDR3 DNA reads TGTGCCAGCAGTTACCCTCGGGGACCACAGTTCTTC.

The chain joins TRBV5-1 to TRBJ2-2; 10 nucleotides match TRBD2. Germline CDR1 and CDR2: SGHRS and YFSETQ. Trimming at V came to 7 bases and at J to 5 bases, leaving 5 bases not matched to a gene. This CDR3 spans 14 amino acids. This CDR3 is CASGQAGGTGELFF. Written as DNA, the CDR3 is TGCGCCAGCGGCCAAGCGGGAGGGACCGGGGAGCTGTTTTTT.

This clone was observed once. The gene calls are TRBV28 and TRBJ1-3, with TRBD1 identical over 7 bases. The germline CDR1 and CDR2 sequences are MDHEN and SYDVKM. The CDR3 extends over 16 amino acids. After removal of 8 bases from V and 4 bases from J, the junction contained 14 bases not matched to a gene. CDR3 bases: TGTGCCAGCCAAGAATGGGGCAGGGGGACCGGAAACACCATATATTTT. Its protein is CASQEWGRGTGNTIYF.

This clone was picked up a small number of times. The chain links TRBV7-8 to TRBJ2-7, with 10 positions matching TRBD2. The trim removed 8 bases at V and 4 bases at J, leaving 23 bases unmatched. The CDR3 is made up of 19 amino acids. Germline V gene lookup returns CDR1 SGHVS and CDR2 FQNEAQ. CDR3 sequence: CASPRDRRAGGPGRYEQYF. The DNA for the CDR3 is TGTGCCAGCCCCCGGGACAGAAGAGCGGGAGGGCCTGGTAGGTACGAGCAGTACTTC.

This sequence joins TRBV29-1 and TRBJ1-1, with D uncertain. CDR3 length: 14 residues. Trimming took off 7 bases at V and 0 bases at J, with 15 bases between the two ends. Germline CDR1 reads SQVTM; CDR2 reads ANQGSEA. The CDR3 reads CSANNRGMNTEAFF. The DNA for the CDR3 is TGCAGCGCTAATAACCGGGGTATGAACACTGAAGCTTTCTTT.

The gene calls are TRBV5-5 and TRBJ2-1; D possibly corresponds to TRBD2 (6 bases). The CDR3 consists of 14 residues. V was clipped by 4 bases and J by 3 bases, with 11 bases between them. Germline V gene lookup returns CDR1 SGHKS and CDR2 YYEKEE (reference sequence). CDR3 sequence (DNA): TGTGCCAGCAGCCCAGTGGGGGGCTACAATGAGCAGTTCTTC. Protein product: CASSPVGGYNEQFF.

This chain uses TRBV2 with TRBJ1-2, with TRBD1 as a possible D gene (5 bases). The CDR3 loop spans 14 amino acids. Germline CDR1 SNHLY, CDR2 FYNNEI. V lost 3 bases to trimming and J lost 8 bases, with 16 bases between them. CDR3 protein: CASSDFRATSGYTF. CDR3 DNA: TGTGCCAGCAGTGATTTCAGGGCCACCTCAGGCTACACCTTC. Drawing the rest from reference TRBV2 and TRBJ1-2, the complete variable domain is EPEVTQTPSHQVTQMGQEVILRCVPISNHLYFYWYRQILGQKVEFLVSFYNNEISEKSEIFDDQFSVERPDGSNFTLKIRSTKLEDSAMYFCASSDFRATSGYTFGSGTRLTVV.

In its sample, this clone was seen a few times. The chain joins TRBV7-9 to TRBJ1-4; D remains ambiguous. This CDR3 is built from 17 residues. Germline-derived CDR1 and CDR2 are SEHNR and FQNEAQ (reference sequence). Trimming pared 5 bases from V and 8 bases from J, leaving 24 bases between. As DNA, the CDR3 is TGTGCCAGCAGCCCCCTGAAAGAGGCCTCGGGGAGGGAAAAACTGTTTTTT. It is translated as CASSPLKEASGREKLFF. Filled out from reference TRBV7-9 and TRBJ1-4, the complete variable domain reads DTGVSQNPRHKITKRGQNVTFRCDPISEHNRLYWYRQTLGQGPEFLTYFQNEAQLEKSRLLSDRFSAERPKGSFSTLEIQRTEQGDSAMYLCASSPLKEASGREKLFFGSGTQLSVL.

J is TRBJ2-2 and V is TRBV4-3; D is uncertain. Germline V CDR1 and CDR2: LGHNA, YSLEER. V lost 4 bases and J lost 6, with 9 bases in between. The CDR3 totals 13 residues. In DNA form, the CDR3 reads TGCGCCAGCAGCCCCGTCTTGGCCGGGGAGCTGTTTTTT. Translation gives CASSPVLAGELFF.

Worth noting for this clone: The junction and the germline gene differ at one end; a read error may be behind it. The rearrangement joins TRBV12-5 to TRBJ2-1; unclear D gene. The CDR3 sequence is 8 residues long. Per germline, CDR1 LGHNT and CDR2 FRNRAP. Written as DNA, the CDR3 is TGTGCTAGTGGTTTTCGACTCTTC. Its translation is CASGFRLF. Full variable domain (outside the CDR3, taken from reference TRBV12-5 and TRBJ2-1): DARVTQTPRHKVTEMGQEVTMRCQPILGHNTVFWYRQTMMQGLELLAYFRNRAPLDDSGMPKDRFSAEMPDATLATLKIQPSEPRDSAVYFCASGFRLFGPGTRLTVL.

This rearrangement joins TRBV28 to TRBJ2-1; no clear D. Germline values: CDR1 MDHEN, CDR2 SYDVKM. The CDR3 extends over 12 amino acids. Trimming pared 2 bases from V and 9 bases from J, leaving 8 bases between. The CDR3 spells CASSLPRSEQFF. In nucleotides, the CDR3 is TGTGCCAGCAGTTTACCTCGGAGTGAGCAGTTCTTC. Full variable domain (remainder filled in from reference TRBV28 and TRBJ2-1): DVKVTQSSRYLVKRTGEKVFLECVQDMDHENMFWYRQDPGLGLRLIYFSYDVKMKEKGDIPEGYSVSREKKERFSLILESASTNQTSMYLCASSLPRSEQFFGPGTRLTVL.

J is TRBJ2-7 and V is TRBV5-6, with 7 bases identical to TRBD2. CDR1 SGHDT and CDR2 YYEEEE come from the germline V gene. CDR3 length equals 15 residues. V was pared by 0 bases and J by 5 bases, with 8 bases of the junction left unmatched. The CDR3: CASSLGVAGSNEQYF. The CDR3 bases are TGTGCCAGCAGCTTGGGAGTAGCGGGTAGTAACGAGCAGTACTTC.

The rearrangement uses TRBV10-3 and TRBJ1-2; no clear D gene. Germline V gene lookup returns CDR1 ENHRY and CDR2 SYGVKD. V lost 0 bases and J 6 bases, leaving 14 bases between the germline ends. This CDR3 has 15 amino acids. The CDR3 region has the DNA TGTGCCATCAGTGAGTCGATTAACAGCTTTGATGGCTACACCTTC. Amino acid sequence: CAISESINSFDGYTF.

This chain uses TRBV28 with TRBJ1-2, with 7 positions matching TRBD1. The CDR3 spans 15 residues. Germline trimming cut 5 bases from V and 8 bases from J; bases unmatched to any gene: 14. In germline, CDR1 is MDHEN, CDR2 SYDVKM. Here the CDR3 DNA reads TGTGCCAGCAGTAGACTCCCGGGACAGATGATGGGCTACACCTTC. It codes for CASSRLPGQMMGYTF.

CDR3 bases: TGTGCCAGCAGTCCCCCGCCATACACTGAAGCTTTCTTT. Its protein product is CASSPPPYTEAFF. The genes are TRBV27 and TRBJ1-1; D not resolved. In germline, CDR1 is MNHEY, CDR2 SMNVEV (reference sequence). The CDR3 is 13 residues long. Trimming took 5 bases from V and 3 from J, leaving 10 bases between them.

This clone was detected only a few times. The J gene is TRBJ1-2, the V gene TRBV29-1, with a possible D match to TRBD1 (5 bases). The CDR3 has 17 residues. The V gene's germline CDR1 is SQVTM and CDR2 ANQGSEA. The V and J ends lost 0 bases and 0 bases respectively, with 17 bases between them. CDR3 sequence (DNA): TGCAGCGTTGAAGATCTCCCCAGGGTTAAGGCTAACTATGGCTACACCTTC. This sequence encodes CSVEDLPRVKANYGYTF. The whole variable domain, filled in from reference TRBV29-1 and TRBJ1-2, reads SAVISQKPSRDICQRGTSLTIQCQVDSQVTMMFWYRQQPGQSLTLIATANQGSEATYESGFVIDKFPISRPNLTFSTLTVSNMSPEDSSIYLCSVEDLPRVKANYGYTFGSGTRLTVV.

This sequence joins TRBV30 and TRBJ1-1; a weak D match, TRBD1 (5 bases). The CDR3 runs 13 residues. CDR1 is GTSNPN and CDR2 is SVGIG in the germline V gene (reference sequence). V was trimmed by 2 bases and J by 0 bases, leaving 7 bases between them. The CDR3 region is CAWSWGLNTEAFF. The DNA for the CDR3 is TGTGCCTGGAGTTGGGGGTTGAACACTGAAGCTTTCTTT.

V gene TRBV28 combines with J gene TRBJ2-4; D unclear. V lost 4 bases to trimming and J lost 0 bases, with 16 bases between them. There are 17 residues in the CDR3. Germline-derived CDR1 and CDR2 are MDHEN and SYDVKM. The CDR3 sequence: CASSSTSTPGAKNIQYF. CDR3 bases: TGTGCCAGCAGTTCCACGTCGACTCCCGGAGCCAAAAACATTCAGTACTTC.

The chain couples TRBV6-5 to TRBJ2-7; D perhaps matches TRBD1 (6 bases). Trimming removed 6 bases at V and 3 bases at J, with 15 bases between. Germline CDR1 and CDR2: MNHEY and SVGAGI. This CDR3 has 14 amino acids. The CDR3 DNA follows: TGTGCCAGCAGCCGAAGGGACAACCTCTACGAGCAGTACTTC. Its translation is CASSRRDNLYEQYF.

The chain is built from TRBV5-6 and TRBJ2-7; either TRBD1 or TRBD2 may fit D (5 bases each). The CDR3 contains 15 residues. CDR1 is SGHDT and CDR2 is YYEEEE in the germline V gene. The V and J ends lost 2 bases and 0 bases respectively, with 12 bases between them. CDR3 sequence: CASSFGALGSYEQYF. CDR3 nucleotides: TGTGCCAGCAGCTTCGGGGCTCTGGGCTCCTACGAGCAGTACTTC. Complete variable domain (other parts from reference TRBV5-6 and TRBJ2-7): DAGVTQSPTHLIKTRGQQVTLRCSPKSGHDTVSWYQQALGQGPQFIFQYYEEEERQRGNFPDRFSGHQFPNYSSELNVNALLLGDSALYLCASSFGALGSYEQYFGPGTRLTVT.